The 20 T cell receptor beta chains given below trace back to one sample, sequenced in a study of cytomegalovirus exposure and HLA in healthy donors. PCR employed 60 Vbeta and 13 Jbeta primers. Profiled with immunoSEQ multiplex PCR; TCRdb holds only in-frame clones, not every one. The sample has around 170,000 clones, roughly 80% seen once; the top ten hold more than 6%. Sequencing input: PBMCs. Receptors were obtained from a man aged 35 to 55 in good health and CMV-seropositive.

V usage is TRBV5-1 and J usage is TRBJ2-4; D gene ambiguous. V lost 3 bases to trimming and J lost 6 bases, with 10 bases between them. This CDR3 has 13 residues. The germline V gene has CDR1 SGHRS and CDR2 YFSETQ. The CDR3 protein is CASSWHNSNIQYF. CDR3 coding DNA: TGCGCCAGCAGCTGGCATAATTCAAACATTCAGTACTTC.

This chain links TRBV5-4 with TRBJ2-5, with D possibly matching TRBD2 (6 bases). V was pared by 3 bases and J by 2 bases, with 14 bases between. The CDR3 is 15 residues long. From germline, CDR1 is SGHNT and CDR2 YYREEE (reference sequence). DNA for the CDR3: TGTGCCAGCAGCTACGCCGGGGACTTACAAGAGACCCAGTACTTC. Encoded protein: CASSYAGDLQETQYF.

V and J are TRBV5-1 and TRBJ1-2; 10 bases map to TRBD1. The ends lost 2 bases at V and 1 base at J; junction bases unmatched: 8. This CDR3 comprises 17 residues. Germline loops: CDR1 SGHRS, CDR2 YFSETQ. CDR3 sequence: CASSLGGTGAINYGYTF. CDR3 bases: TGCGCCAGCAGCTTAGGCGGGACAGGGGCGATTAACTATGGCTACACCTTC. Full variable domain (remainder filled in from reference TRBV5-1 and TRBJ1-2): KAGVTQTPRYLIKTRGQQVTLSCSPISGHRSVSWYQQTPGQGLQFLFEYFSETQRNKGNFPGRFSGRQFSNSRSEMNVSTLELGDSALYLCASSLGGTGAINYGYTFGSGTRLTVV.

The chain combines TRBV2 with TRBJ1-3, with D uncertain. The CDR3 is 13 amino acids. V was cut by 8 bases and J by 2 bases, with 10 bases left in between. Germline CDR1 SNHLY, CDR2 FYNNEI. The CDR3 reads CASCTRTGNTIYF. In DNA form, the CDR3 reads TGTGCCAGCTGCACTCGCACTGGAAACACCATATATTTT.

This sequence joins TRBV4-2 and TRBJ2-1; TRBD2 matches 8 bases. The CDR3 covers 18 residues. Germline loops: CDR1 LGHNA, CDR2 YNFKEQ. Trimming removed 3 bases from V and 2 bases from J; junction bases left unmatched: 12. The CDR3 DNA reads TGTGCCAGCAGCCAGTATGAGGGAAGGGGACTAGCCTACAATGAGCAGTTCTTC. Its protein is CASSQYEGRGLAYNEQFF.

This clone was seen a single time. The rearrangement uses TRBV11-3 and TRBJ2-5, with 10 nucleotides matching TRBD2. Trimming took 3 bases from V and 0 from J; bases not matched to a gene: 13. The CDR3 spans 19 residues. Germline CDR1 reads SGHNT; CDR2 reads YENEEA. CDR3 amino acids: CASSFLAGALGVNQETQYF. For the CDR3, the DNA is TGTGCCAGCAGCTTCCTAGCGGGGGCCCTTGGAGTTAACCAAGAGACCCAGTACTTC.

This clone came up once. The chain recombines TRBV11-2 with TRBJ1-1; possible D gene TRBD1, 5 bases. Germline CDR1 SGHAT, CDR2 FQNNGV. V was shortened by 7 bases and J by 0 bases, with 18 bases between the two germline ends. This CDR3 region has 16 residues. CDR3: CASMRHYGAMNTEAFF. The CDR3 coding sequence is TGTGCCAGCATGCGGCATTATGGGGCGATGAACACTGAAGCTTTCTTT.

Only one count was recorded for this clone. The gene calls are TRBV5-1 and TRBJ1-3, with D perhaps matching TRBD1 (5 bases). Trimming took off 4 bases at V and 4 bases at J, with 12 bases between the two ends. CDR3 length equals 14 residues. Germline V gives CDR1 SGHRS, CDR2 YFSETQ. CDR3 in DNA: TGCGCCAGCAGCAAAGCAAGGGGCGGAAACACCATATATTTT. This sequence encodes CASSKARGGNTIYF.

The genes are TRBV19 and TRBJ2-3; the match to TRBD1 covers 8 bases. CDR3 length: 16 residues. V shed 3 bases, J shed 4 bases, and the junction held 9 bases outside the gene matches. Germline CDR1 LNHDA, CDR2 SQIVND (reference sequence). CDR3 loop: CASSIARGHRADTQYF. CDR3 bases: TGTGCCAGTAGTATTGCCAGGGGGCATAGAGCAGATACGCAGTATTTT.

The CDR3 DNA follows: TGTGCCAGTAAGGACAGGGGGCGCACAGATACGCAGTATTTT. This gives the protein CASKDRGRTDTQYF. The rearrangement links TRBV19 to TRBJ2-3, with TRBD1 matching 11 bases. Unmatched junction bases numbered 1, after V lost 7 bases and J lost 1 base. Germline V gene data show CDR1 as LNHDA and CDR2 as SQIVND (reference sequence). This CDR3 is 14 amino acids long.

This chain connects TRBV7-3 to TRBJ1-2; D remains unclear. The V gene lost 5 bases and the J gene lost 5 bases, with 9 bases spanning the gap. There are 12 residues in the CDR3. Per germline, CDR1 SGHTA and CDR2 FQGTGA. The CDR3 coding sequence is TGTGCCAGCAGCCTCGGTAGTTATGGCTACACCTTC. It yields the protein CASSLGSYGYTF.

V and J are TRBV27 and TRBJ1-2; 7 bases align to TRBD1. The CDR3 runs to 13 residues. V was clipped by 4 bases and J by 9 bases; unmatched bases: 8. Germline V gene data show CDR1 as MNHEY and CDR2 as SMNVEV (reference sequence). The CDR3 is CASSSHPGGSYTF. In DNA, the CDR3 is TGTGCCAGCAGTTCCCATCCAGGGGGAAGCTACACCTTC.

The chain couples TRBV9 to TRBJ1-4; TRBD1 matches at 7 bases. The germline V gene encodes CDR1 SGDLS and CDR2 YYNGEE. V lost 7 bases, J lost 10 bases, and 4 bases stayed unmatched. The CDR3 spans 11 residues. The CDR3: CASQGGGKLFF. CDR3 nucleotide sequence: TGTGCCAGCCAAGGGGGCGGAAAACTGTTTTTT.

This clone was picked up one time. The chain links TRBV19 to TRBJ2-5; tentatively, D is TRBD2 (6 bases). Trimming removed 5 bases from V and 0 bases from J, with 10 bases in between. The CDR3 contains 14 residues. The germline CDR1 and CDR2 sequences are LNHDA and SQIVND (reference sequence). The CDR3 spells CASSWGDYQETQYF. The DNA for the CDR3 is TGTGCCAGTAGTTGGGGGGACTACCAAGAGACCCAGTACTTC.

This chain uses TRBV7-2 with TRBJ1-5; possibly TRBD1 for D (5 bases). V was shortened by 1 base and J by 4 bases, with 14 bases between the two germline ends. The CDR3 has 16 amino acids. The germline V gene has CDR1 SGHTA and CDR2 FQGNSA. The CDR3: CASSLGPGLENQPQHF. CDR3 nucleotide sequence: TGTGCCAGCAGCTTAGGGCCGGGACTCGAAAATCAGCCCCAGCATTTT.

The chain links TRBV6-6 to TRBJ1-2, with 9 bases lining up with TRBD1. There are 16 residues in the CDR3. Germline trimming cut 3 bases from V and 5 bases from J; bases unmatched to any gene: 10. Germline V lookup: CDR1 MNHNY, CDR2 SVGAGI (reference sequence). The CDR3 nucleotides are TGTGCCAGCAGTTATCCGACAGGGGGGAGTCGGTATGGCTACACCTTC. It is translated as CASSYPTGGSRYGYTF.

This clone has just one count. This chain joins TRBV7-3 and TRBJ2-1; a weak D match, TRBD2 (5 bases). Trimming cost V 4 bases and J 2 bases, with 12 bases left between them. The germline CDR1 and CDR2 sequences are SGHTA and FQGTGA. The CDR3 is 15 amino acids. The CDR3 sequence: CASSSTAETYNEQFF. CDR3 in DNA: TGTGCCAGCAGCTCCACAGCGGAGACCTACAATGAGCAGTTCTTC.

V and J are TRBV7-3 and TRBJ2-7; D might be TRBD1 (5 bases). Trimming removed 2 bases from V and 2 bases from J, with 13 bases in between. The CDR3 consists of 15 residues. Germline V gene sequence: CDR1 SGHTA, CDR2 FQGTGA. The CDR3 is CASSLGSDTTYEQYF. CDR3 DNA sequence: TGTGCCAGCAGCTTAGGGTCGGACACTACCTACGAGCAGTACTTC.

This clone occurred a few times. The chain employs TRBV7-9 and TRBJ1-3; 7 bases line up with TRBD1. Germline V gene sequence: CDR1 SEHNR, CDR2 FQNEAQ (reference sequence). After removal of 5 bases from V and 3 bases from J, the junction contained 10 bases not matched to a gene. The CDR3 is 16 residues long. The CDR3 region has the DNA TGTGCCAGCAGCGCAGGCCCGGGACAGCTTGGAAACACCATATATTTT. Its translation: CASSAGPGQLGNTIYF.

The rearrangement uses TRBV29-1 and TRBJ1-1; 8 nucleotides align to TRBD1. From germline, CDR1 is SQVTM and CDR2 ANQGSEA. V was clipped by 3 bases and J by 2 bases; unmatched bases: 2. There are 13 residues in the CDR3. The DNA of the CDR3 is TGCAGCGTTGATACAGGGGGAAACACTGAAGCTTTCTTT. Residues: CSVDTGGNTEAFF.